This T cell receptor beta chain was recovered during a study of OX40 agonist ivuxolimab in advanced cancers. Looking at the study overall: Partial responses occurred in three patients (one hepatocellular carcinoma, two cutaneous melanoma). Study outcomes and limitations: Researchers report that CD8+ T cells had, on average, more expanded clones than CD4+. Some nonresponders additionally presented with little normalized T-cell clonal expansion.

Comments on this clone: What it binds is unknown.

Profiling relied on immunoSEQ multiplex PCR, and the TCRdb table lists in-frame clones only, not all of them. The repertoire holds roughly 100,000 clones, with 90% to 95% as singletons. Samples of blood were obtained at baseline, on cycle 4 day 1, and on cycle 7 day 1. Source: CD4+ or CD8+ T cells sorted from blood, taken in a trial of the OX40 agonist ivuxolimab. The source of this sequence is an adult with an advanced solid tumor such as melanoma, head and neck, liver or kidney cancer.

CDR3 region: CASSPDVETQYF. The CDR3 DNA is TGTGCCAGCAGCCCAGATGTTGAGACCCAGTACTTC. The genes are TRBV7-2 and TRBJ2-5; D gene ambiguous. Trimming removed 5 bases from V and 5 bases from J, with 9 bases in between. The CDR3 consists of 12 residues. Germline V gene sequence: CDR1 SGHTA, CDR2 FQGNSA.